Shown below are 27 T cell receptor beta chains from a single sample sequenced in a study of OX40 agonist ivuxolimab in advanced cancers. Only in-frame clones appear in the TCRdb table, and some are missing; sequencing was by immunoSEQ multiplex PCR. The table shows about 58,000 clones, with approximately 80% occurring only once. Sequencing was performed on CD4+ or CD8+ T cells sorted from blood, taken in a trial of the OX40 agonist ivuxolimab. The source is an adult with an advanced solid tumor such as melanoma, head and neck, liver or kidney cancer.

This clone was detected only a few times. The chain has TRBV6-5 and TRBJ2-3, with D perhaps matching TRBD1 (5 bases). With 2 bases removed from V and 4 bases from J, the gap between germline ends came to 16 bases. The CDR3 consists of 16 residues. Germline CDR1 reads MNHEY; CDR2 reads SVGAGI. This chain's CDR3 is CASSYKVGAPADTQYF. CDR3 in DNA: TGTGCCAGCAGTTACAAGGTTGGGGCGCCCGCAGATACGCAGTATTTT.

This clone was counted only a few times. The rearrangement uses TRBV10-3 and TRBJ2-2; D not resolved. With 3 bases removed from V and 7 bases from J, the gap between germline ends came to 3 bases. CDR1 ENHRY and CDR2 SYGVKD come from the germline V gene. This CDR3 comprises 11 residues. CDR3 DNA sequence: TGTGCCATCAGTGAAGTCGGGGAGCTGTTTTTT. Residues: CAISEVGELFF.

The chain is built from TRBV7-7 and TRBJ2-2, with D possibly TRBD2 on 7 matching bases. Per germline, CDR1 SSHAT and CDR2 FNYEAQ (reference sequence). V lost 1 base to trimming and J lost 2 bases, with 8 bases between them. The CDR3 totals 15 residues. The CDR3 protein is CASSLGGGNTGELFF. CDR3 DNA: TGTGCCAGCAGCTTAGGCGGGGGCAACACCGGGGAGCTGTTTTTT.

This chain connects TRBV29-1 to TRBJ1-1; D might be TRBD1 (5 bases). Germline V gives CDR1 SQVTM, CDR2 ANQGSEA. This CDR3 comprises 16 residues. V lost 3 bases and J lost 7, with 24 bases in between. The chain's CDR3 is CSVDMLKVLTGGEAFF. DNA for the CDR3: TGCAGCGTTGATATGTTGAAGGTGCTCACGGGGGGTGAAGCTTTCTTT.

V and J are TRBV6-5 and TRBJ2-7; the D is unclear. Per germline, CDR1 MNHEY and CDR2 SVGAGI. The CDR3 contains 15 residues. Trimming took 4 bases from V and 4 from J, leaving 17 bases between them. The CDR3 coding sequence is TGTGCCAGCAGTTCGGGTTCGGCTAATAGTTACGAGCAGTACTTC. Protein sequence: CASSSGSANSYEQYF.

The chain joins TRBV6-1 to TRBJ2-5, with 8 bases fitting TRBD2. The length of the CDR3 is 15 residues. The J segment lost 5 bases and the V segment lost 4 bases, leaving 9 bases of the junction unmatched. Germline lookup yields CDR1 MNHNS and CDR2 SASEGT. CDR3 coding DNA: TGTGCCAGCAGTGGGCGCGGGGGGTTGGCTGAGACCCAGTACTTC. Residues: CASSGRGGLAETQYF.

This sequence joins TRBV12-5 and TRBJ1-1, with TRBD1 as a possible D gene (5 bases). The CDR3 loop spans 14 amino acids. Deletions cut 4 bases from V and 5 bases from J, with 14 bases between. Germline V gene lookup returns CDR1 LGHNT and CDR2 FRNRAP. The CDR3 nucleotides are TGTGCTAGTGGTTGGTCTACTCAGGGTACTGAAGCTTTCTTT. Amino acid sequence: CASGWSTQGTEAFF.

The genes are TRBV14 and TRBJ1-3; 8 bases fit TRBD1. The CDR3 spans 18 residues. The junction had 10 bases not matched to a gene; V was cut back by 3 bases and J by 0 bases. Germline V CDR1 and CDR2: SGHDN, FVKESK. The CDR3 region is CASSHHTGTGGSGNTIYF. DNA of the CDR3: TGTGCCAGCAGCCACCACACGGGGACAGGCGGCTCTGGAAACACCATATATTTT.

The chain joins TRBV7-9 to TRBJ2-3; 7 bases match TRBD2. Losses at the gene ends were 1 base for V and 3 bases for J; bases not matched to a gene: 4. CDR3 size: 15 residues. CDR1 SEHNR and CDR2 FQNEAQ come from the germline V gene (reference sequence). CDR3 DNA: TGTGCCAGCAGCTTAGGAAGCGGGGTAACAGATACGCAGTATTTT. Protein product: CASSLGSGVTDTQYF.

The chain is built from TRBV11-3 and TRBJ2-2; tentative D call: TRBD2 (5 bases). Germline CDR1 is SGHNT and CDR2 is YENEEA. V gave up 3 bases and J gave up 7 bases, with 9 bases separating them. The length of the CDR3 is 13 residues. Here the CDR3 DNA reads TGTGCCAGCAGCTTCGAGGCGGGCGGGGAGCTGTTTTTT. Its translation: CASSFEAGGELFF.

This sequence joins TRBV5-1 and TRBJ1-1; TRBD1 might be the D (6 bases). Germline values: CDR1 SGHRS, CDR2 YFSETQ. With 4 bases removed from V and 7 bases from J, the gap between germline ends came to 20 bases. This CDR3 comprises 15 residues. The CDR3 loop is CASSLSGQKGFEAFF. CDR3 coding DNA: TGCGCCAGCAGCCTTTCCGGACAGAAGGGGTTTGAAGCTTTCTTT.

The V call is TRBV28, the J call TRBJ1-1, with D possibly being TRBD1 (6 bases). Germline V lookup: CDR1 MDHEN, CDR2 SYDVKM. V lost 2 bases and J 10 bases, leaving 17 bases between the germline ends. The CDR3 spans 14 residues. The CDR3 sequence is CASSLGGRQAAAFF. CDR3 sequence (DNA): TGTGCCAGCAGTTTAGGAGGCCGACAGGCGGCAGCTTTCTTT.

The V call is TRBV28, the J call TRBJ2-3, with D possibly TRBD1 on 5 matching bases. The CDR3 length is 19 residues. Trimming took off 4 bases at V and 2 bases at J, with 25 bases between the two ends. CDR1 MDHEN and CDR2 SYDVKM come from the germline V gene. CDR3 bases: TGTGCCAGCAGTTCCCCAGGGATCCGGCCGCGAACCCCCACAGATACGCAGTATTTT. It encodes CASSSPGIRPRTPTDTQYF.

Remarks on this clone: The same CDR3 arises from other DNA sequences in this sample as well. This chain links TRBV10-2 with TRBJ1-2; a possible D gene is TRBD1 (6 bases). Per germline, CDR1 WSHSY and CDR2 SAAADI. The V and J ends lost 2 bases and 5 bases respectively, with 9 bases between them. The CDR3 has 13 residues. This CDR3 reads CASSEEGGYGYTF. In nucleotides, the CDR3 is TGCGCCAGCAGTGAGGAAGGGGGATATGGCTACACCTTC.

V and J are TRBV27 and TRBJ1-5; D gene uncertain. CDR3 size: 15 residues. V was pared by 2 bases and J by 1 base, with 9 bases between. Germline V gene lookup returns CDR1 MNHEY and CDR2 SMNVEV (reference sequence). CDR3 amino acids: CASSLGLGSNQPQHF. The CDR3 DNA is TGTGCCAGCAGTTTAGGTTTGGGGAGCAATCAGCCCCAGCATTTT.

The chain has TRBV9 and TRBJ1-2, with D hard to call. The CDR3 runs 15 residues. V gave up 2 bases and J gave up 6 bases, with 17 bases separating them. The germline gives CDR1 SGDLS, CDR2 YYNGEE. In DNA, the CDR3 is TGTGCCAGCAGCGTGGGTCGAACCAGGAACCATGGCTACACCTTC. Translation: CASSVGRTRNHGYTF. The whole variable domain, filled in from reference TRBV9 and TRBJ1-2, reads DSGVTQTPKHLITATGQRVTLRCSPRSGDLSVYWYQQSLDQGLQFLIQYYNGEERAKGNILERFSAQQFPDLHSELNLSSLELGDSALYFCASSVGRTRNHGYTFGSGTRLTVV.

A remark on this clone: An end of the junction differs from the germline gene, which may be a read error. Other nucleotide sequences in the sample specify the same CDR3. The V and J genes are TRBV6-6 and TRBJ1-1, with TRBD1 matching 10 bases. Germline V gives CDR1 MNHNY, CDR2 SVGAGI (reference sequence). The CDR3 length is 15 residues. The CDR3 loop is CASSSRTGGGTEAFF. In DNA form, the CDR3 reads TGTGCCAGCAGTTCGAGGACAGGGGGTGGCACTGAAGCTTTTTTT.

The V gene is TRBV6-1, the J gene TRBJ1-3; D remains unclear. The V end was cut by 1 base, the J end by 1 base, with 5 bases between. The CDR3 totals 14 residues. The germline V gene has CDR1 MNHNS and CDR2 SASEGT. The CDR3 region is CASSEGGSGNTIYF. The CDR3 nucleotides read TGTGCCAGCAGTGAAGGGGGTTCTGGAAACACCATATATTTT.

The J gene is TRBJ2-7, the V gene TRBV19; no clear D. Trimming removed 10 bases from V and 1 base from J, with 2 bases in between. CDR1 and CDR2 (germline): LNHDA, SQIVND (reference sequence). The CDR3 contains 9 residues. CDR3 sequence: CATSYEQYF. The CDR3 coding sequence is TGTGCCACTTCCTACGAGCAGTACTTC.

This sequence joins TRBV23-1 and TRBJ2-7, with 9 bases lining up with TRBD1. TRBV23-1 is sorted into the ORF group, with uncertain function. J lost 4 bases, V lost 7 bases, and 8 bases had no gene match. This CDR3 comprises 14 residues. The CDR3 sequence: CASNGQGLVYEQYF. CDR3 nucleotide sequence: TGCGCCAGCAACGGACAGGGGCTGGTTTACGAGCAGTACTTC.

The rearrangement links TRBV5-4 to TRBJ2-6, with unresolved D. Germline assignment: CDR1 SGHNT and CDR2 YYREEE (reference sequence). The V gene lost 1 base and the J gene lost 0 bases, with 5 bases spanning the gap. The CDR3 runs 15 residues. The chain's CDR3 is CASSLTGSGANVLTF. In DNA form, the CDR3 reads TGTGCCAGCAGCTTGACGGGCTCTGGGGCCAACGTCCTGACTTTC.

This sequence joins TRBV4-1 and TRBJ1-5; TRBD1 matches at 11 bases. This CDR3 has 17 amino acids. The V and J ends lost 4 bases and 6 bases, in that order; junction bases with no gene match: 11. Germline assignment: CDR1 MGHRA and CDR2 YSYEKL. CDR3 nucleotide sequence: TGCGCCAGCAGCCCCCGGACAGGGGGCGCATTTTTTCAGCCCCAGCATTTT. This encodes CASSPRTGGAFFQPQHF.

The gene calls are TRBV21-1 and TRBJ1-4. TRBV21-1 is a recognized pseudogene. This CDR3 has 10 amino acids. The chain's CDR3 is CAGGIEKLFF. CDR3 in DNA: TGTGCCGGGGGGATTGAAAAACTGTTTTTT.

J is TRBJ2-1 and V is TRBV19, with TRBD2 as a possible D gene (6 bases). The CDR3 totals 14 residues. Trimming left V 5 bases short and J 5 bases short, with 13 bases between. CDR1 and CDR2 from the germline V gene are LNHDA and SQIVND (reference sequence). CDR3 region: CASSADGGHNEQFF. In DNA form, the CDR3 reads TGTGCCAGTAGTGCTGACGGGGGTCACAATGAGCAGTTCTTC.

The CDR3 region is CSVGPGRMEQYF. CDR3 in DNA: TGCAGCGTGGGCCCGGGTCGCATGGAGCAGTACTTC. The chain recombines TRBV29-1 with TRBJ2-7; D is undetermined. The V gene's germline CDR1 is SQVTM and CDR2 ANQGSEA. CDR3 length: 12 amino acids. V was pared by 6 bases and J by 7 bases, with 16 bases between.

The chain joins TRBV27 to TRBJ2-5; the match to TRBD1 covers 7 bases. With 3 bases clipped from V and 5 bases from J, the junction kept 9 bases outside the gene matches. This CDR3 is built from 15 residues. In germline, CDR1 is MNHEY, CDR2 SMNVEV (reference sequence). DNA of the CDR3: TGTGCCAGCAGTTTTCAACAGGGGTCGTGGGAGACCCAGTACTTC. Protein sequence: CASSFQQGSWETQYF.

The gene calls are TRBV5-6 and TRBJ2-3, with TRBD2 identical over 11 bases. From germline, CDR1 is SGHDT and CDR2 YYEEEE. The CDR3 has 15 amino acids. V was pared by 0 bases and J by 3 bases, with 0 bases of the junction left unmatched. The CDR3 loop reads CASSLGTSGTDTQYF. CDR3 nucleotide sequence: TGTGCCAGCAGCTTGGGGACTAGCGGGACAGATACGCAGTATTTT.